Below, 30 T cell receptor beta chains from the same sample are listed, as sequenced in a study of blood T cell repertoires in COVID-19. Assay used: immunoSEQ multiplex PCR; TCRdb lists only in-frame clones, some missing. The sample shows more than 300,000 clones, around nine tenths of them seen only once. Material for sequencing was PBMCs or T cells enriched from blood (not recorded which). Receptors were obtained from a woman aged 25-40 years who had recovered from COVID-19.

The chain joins TRBV2 to TRBJ2-3; the match to TRBD2 covers 12 bases. Germline lookup yields CDR1 SNHLY and CDR2 FYNNEI. The CDR3 totals 15 residues. V trimming: 6 bases; J trimming: 2 bases; junction bases outside the gene matches: 3. The DNA for the CDR3 is TGTGCCAGCAGGAGACTAGCGGGGGACACAGATACGCAGTATTTT. Its protein is CASRRLAGDTDTQYF.

This clone showed up just a few times. The chain has TRBV10-1 and TRBJ1-5; TRBD1 is a possible D gene (6 bases). The germline V gene encodes CDR1 WNHNN and CDR2 SYGVQD (reference sequence). Trimming pared 5 bases from V and 3 bases from J, leaving 8 bases between. CDR3 length equals 13 residues. CDR3 bases: TGCGCCAGCAGTTCAGGGGACAATCAGCCCCAGCATTTT. Encoded protein: CASSSGDNQPQHF.

This clone was detected only once. The chain combines TRBV7-9 with TRBJ1-5, with 10 nucleotides matching TRBD1. The germline V gene has CDR1 SEHNR and CDR2 FQNEAQ (reference sequence). Trimming took 5 bases from V and 4 from J; bases not matched to a gene: 8. The CDR3 covers 16 residues. CDR3 sequence (DNA): TGTGCCAGCAGCCTCCAAGGACAGGGGGGGAATCAGCCCCAGCATTTT. It is translated as CASSLQGQGGNQPQHF.

V is TRBV6-2 or TRBV6-3 and J is TRBJ2-5; possible D gene TRBD1, 5 bases. Between the trimmed V and J ends, which lost 0 bases and 5 bases, there was a span of 16 bases. Per the germline V gene, CDR1 is MNHEY and CDR2 is SVGEGT. This CDR3 is 16 amino acids long. The CDR3 here is CASSYSGARLRETQYF. In DNA, the CDR3 is TGTGCCAGCAGTTACTCAGGGGCTCGCCTCCGGGAGACCCAGTACTTC.

This rearrangement joins TRBV5-1 to TRBJ1-4; D not resolved. This CDR3 has 16 amino acids. Germline values: CDR1 SGHRS, CDR2 YFSETQ. Trimming pared 4 bases from V and 2 bases from J, leaving 15 bases between. This CDR3 reads CASSPARRTTNEKLFF. The CDR3 DNA is TGCGCCAGCAGCCCAGCACGACGGACTACTAATGAAAAACTGTTTTTT.

The J gene is TRBJ1-5, the V gene TRBV21-1. TRBV21-1 is assigned pseudogene status. This CDR3 region has 20 residues. This CDR3 is CASSHQERRQGGVINQPQHF. CDR3 bases: TGTGCCAGCAGCCACCAAGAACGGCGTCAGGGAGGCGTTATCAATCAGCCCCAGCATTTT.

Worth noting for this clone: One end of the junction fails to match germline, which may point to a read error. The chain links TRBV7-2 to TRBJ2-1, with a weak D call TRBD2 (6 bases). Germline CDR1 is SGHTA and CDR2 is FQGNSA. The CDR3 has 12 residues. CDR3 nucleotide sequence: TGTGCCAGCAGCTTAGATTGGCGGGGACCTATCTTC. Residues: CASSLDWRGPIF.

The chain couples TRBV4-2 to TRBJ2-5; a weak D match, TRBD1 (6 bases). The V gene's germline CDR1 is LGHNA and CDR2 YNFKEQ. The CDR3 runs to 14 residues. Trimming stripped 5 bases from V and 5 bases from J, with 15 bases between. In nucleotides, the CDR3 is TGTGCCAGCAGCACGCAGGGGCAGACGGAGACCCAGTACTTC. Amino acids: CASSTQGQTETQYF.

The chain joins TRBV11-2 to TRBJ1-1; a possible D gene is TRBD1 (6 bases). This CDR3 has 15 residues. Trimming took off 3 bases at V and 0 bases at J, with 11 bases between the two ends. Germline V gene lookup returns CDR1 SGHAT and CDR2 FQNNGV. Here the CDR3 DNA reads TGTGCCAGCAGCTTGGACAGCACCATGAACACTGAAGCTTTCTTT. It codes for CASSLDSTMNTEAFF.

CDR3 sequence (DNA): TGCGCCAGCAGCTTCGGAGATACGCAGTATTTT. It specifies CASSFGDTQYF. V gene TRBV5-1 combines with J gene TRBJ2-3; D ambiguous. The V and J ends lost 2 bases and 5 bases respectively, with 3 bases between them. This CDR3 is 11 amino acids long. CDR1 is SGHRS, CDR2 YFSETQ, per germline.

This rearrangement joins TRBV2 to TRBJ1-4; D may be TRBD1 (5 bases). CDR1 is SNHLY, CDR2 FYNNEI, per germline. The CDR3 totals 15 residues. The V end was cut by 7 bases, the J end by 5 bases, with 17 bases between. CDR3 amino acids: CASTFGGDGNEKLFF. The CDR3 DNA follows: TGTGCCAGCACCTTCGGAGGGGACGGGAATGAAAAACTGTTTTTT.

This chain uses TRBV27 with TRBJ1-2, with unresolved D. The CDR3 sequence is 14 residues long. Germline values: CDR1 MNHEY, CDR2 SMNVEV (reference sequence). Between the trimmed V and J ends, which lost 6 bases and 0 bases, there was a span of 11 bases. In DNA, the CDR3 is TGTGCCAGCAGCCCAAGTGGCTCTAACTATGGCTACACCTTC. This sequence encodes CASSPSGSNYGYTF.

This chain connects TRBV18 to TRBJ1-6, with no clear D. Trimming removed 4 bases from V and 9 bases from J, with 13 bases in between. This CDR3 spans 14 amino acids. Looked up from germline, CDR1 is KGHSH and CDR2 is LQKENI. The CDR3 DNA reads as TGTGCCAGCTCACTCAGTCCCGGCGGTTCACCCCTCCACTTT. This translates into CASSLSPGGSPLHF.

This clone was observed a handful of times. The V gene is TRBV19, the J gene TRBJ1-2; no clear D. Germline values: CDR1 LNHDA, CDR2 SQIVND (reference sequence). The CDR3 consists of 12 residues. V dropped 2 bases and J dropped 2 bases, with 3 bases sitting between them. This CDR3 is CASSIQNYGYTF. CDR3 bases: TGTGCCAGTAGTATACAAAACTATGGCTACACCTTC.

The CDR3 sequence: CASRGTGGDTQYF. DNA for the CDR3: TGTGCCAGCAGGGGGACAGGCGGGGATACGCAGTATTTT. The chain is built from TRBV7-9 and TRBJ2-3; TRBD1 matches 8 bases. This CDR3 has 13 residues. CDR1 is SEHNR and CDR2 is FQNEAQ in the germline V gene (reference sequence). Unmatched junction bases numbered 5, after V lost 6 bases and J lost 6 bases.

The chain is built from TRBV30 and TRBJ1-2; D might be TRBD1 (5 bases). The CDR3 contains 14 residues. Germline assignment: CDR1 GTSNPN and CDR2 SVGIG (reference sequence). The ends were cut back, 1 base at V and 2 bases at J, with 11 bases in the middle. CDR3 sequence: CAWSEVRVNYGYTF. The CDR3 nucleotides are TGTGCCTGGAGTGAGGTCAGGGTAAACTATGGCTACACCTTC.

The V gene is TRBV2, the J gene TRBJ2-7; TRBD1 aligns across 8 bases. V shed 2 bases and J 5 bases; nucleotides not matched to a gene: 8. The CDR3 extends over 15 amino acids. Germline V gene sequence: CDR1 SNHLY, CDR2 FYNNEI. The CDR3 nucleotides are TGTGCCAGCAGTGAAACCCGGACAGGGCGGAACGAGCAGTACTTC. Protein product: CASSETRTGRNEQYF.

In the case of this clone: Germline and junction disagree at one end, which may indicate a read error. This CDR3 reads CASSTGTGYEQYF. Written as DNA, the CDR3 is TGTGCTAGCAGCACCGGGACAGGTTACGAGCAGTACTTC. The rearrangement links TRBV7-7 to TRBJ2-7; TRBD1 matches at 8 bases. From germline, CDR1 is SSHAT and CDR2 FNYEAQ (reference sequence). The CDR3 runs 13 residues.

This chain uses TRBV6-5 with TRBJ2-7, with D perhaps matching TRBD1 (5 bases). V was clipped by 2 bases and J by 4 bases, with 12 bases between them. The V gene's germline CDR1 is MNHEY and CDR2 SVGAGI. CDR3 size: 14 residues. CDR3 coding DNA: TGTGCCAGCAGTTACGAGACAGTAGGTTACGAGCAGTACTTC. This encodes CASSYETVGYEQYF.

V and J are TRBV3-1 (or the pseudogene TRBV3-2) and TRBJ1-6, with TRBD1 matching 7 bases. The J segment lost 10 bases and the V segment lost 3 bases, leaving 9 bases of the junction unmatched. Germline V gene data show CDR1 as LGHDT and CDR2 as YNNKEL (reference sequence). This CDR3 has 15 residues. The CDR3 DNA sequence: TGTGCCAGCAGCCAGGTGACAGGGACGGTGTCACCCCTCCACTTT. Encoded protein: CASSQVTGTVSPLHF.

This rearrangement joins TRBV30 to TRBJ1-6; 8 nucleotides line up with TRBD1. The CDR3 consists of 17 residues. Trimming took 3 bases from V and 2 from J; bases not matched to a gene: 9. The germline CDR1 and CDR2 sequences are GTSNPN and SVGIG (reference sequence). The CDR3 sequence is CAWSPGWTGTYNSPLHF. CDR3 in DNA: TGTGCCTGGAGCCCCGGCTGGACAGGGACCTATAATTCACCCCTCCACTTT.

The J gene is TRBJ1-1, the V gene TRBV6-5; D is uncertain. The V gene lost 6 bases and the J gene lost 1 base, with 15 bases spanning the gap. Per germline, CDR1 MNHEY and CDR2 SVGAGI. The CDR3 consists of 15 residues. CDR3 sequence: CASRLTSGSNTEAFF. The CDR3 DNA is TGTGCCAGCAGGCTTACTTCGGGTTCGAACACTGAAGCTTTCTTT.

The chain carries TRBV11-3 and TRBJ2-1; weak D call: TRBD2 (6 bases). CDR1 SGHNT and CDR2 YENEEA come from the germline V gene. CDR3 length: 15 residues. Trimming took off 4 bases at V and 4 bases at J, with 14 bases between the two ends. The chain's CDR3 is CASSSRAGSYNEQFF. In DNA, the CDR3 is TGTGCCAGCAGCTCCCGGGCGGGGTCGTACAATGAGCAGTTCTTC.

This chain connects TRBV15 to TRBJ2-3; 8 bases are a match to TRBD2. Losses at the gene ends were 0 bases for V and 1 base for J; bases not matched to a gene: 3. Germline values: CDR1 LNHNV, CDR2 YYDKDF (reference sequence). The CDR3 length is 16 residues. The CDR3 protein is CATSRDVRGGTDTQYF. For the CDR3, the DNA is TGTGCCACCAGCAGAGATGTGCGGGGGGGCACAGATACGCAGTATTTT.

V and J are TRBV15 and TRBJ1-3; D not resolved. This CDR3 comprises 14 residues. The germline gives CDR1 LNHNV, CDR2 YYDKDF (reference sequence). Trimming removed 0 bases at V and 4 bases at J, with 7 bases between. This chain's CDR3 is CATSRDREGNTIYF. CDR3 bases: TGTGCCACCAGCAGAGATCGGGAGGGAAACACCATATATTTT. Full variable domain (missing parts from reference TRBV15 and TRBJ1-3): DAMVIQNPRYQVTQFGKPVTLSCSQTLNHNVMYWYQQKSSQAPKLLFHYYDKDFNNEADTPDNFQSRRPNTSFCFLDIRSPGLGDTAMYLCATSRDREGNTIYFGEGSWLTVV.

V gene TRBV10-3 combines with J gene TRBJ2-1, with 9 bases that match TRBD2. The CDR3 sequence is 17 residues long. In germline, CDR1 is ENHRY, CDR2 SYGVKD. Trimming cost V 6 bases and J 0 bases; bases outside gene matches: 9. For the CDR3, the DNA is TGTGCCATCAGCTACACCAGCGGGGGGAGCTCCTACAATGAGCAGTTCTTC. Translating gives CAISYTSGGSSYNEQFF.

The chain recombines TRBV11-2 with TRBJ2-3; D is ambiguous. CDR3 length: 12 residues. V lost 1 base to trimming and J lost 11 bases, with 10 bases between them. Looked up from germline, CDR1 is SGHAT and CDR2 is FQNNGV. The CDR3 reads CASSLAGGRQYF. CDR3 nucleotides: TGTGCCAGCAGCTTAGCCGGTGGGCGGCAGTATTTT.

J is TRBJ2-2 and V is TRBV30; TRBD1 agrees at 9 bases. CDR1 and CDR2 (germline): GTSNPN, SVGIG (reference sequence). This CDR3 has 16 residues. Unmatched junction bases numbered 9, after V lost 0 bases and J lost 7 bases. CDR3 in DNA: TGTGCCTGGAGTGTAAAACAGGGGGCTGGGAGCGGGGAGCTGTTTTTT. Protein sequence: CAWSVKQGAGSGELFF.

Written as DNA, the CDR3 is TGTGCCAGTAGTATAGATCGCGGCAGGGGGAACTATGGCTACACCTTC. As protein: CASSIDRGRGNYGYTF. The chain combines TRBV19 with TRBJ1-2; 7 bases align to TRBD1. This CDR3 is 16 amino acids long. After removal of 0 bases from V and 2 bases from J, the junction contained 6 bases not matched to a gene. CDR1 LNHDA and CDR2 SQIVND come from the germline V gene (reference sequence).

V usage is TRBV10-3 and J usage is TRBJ2-7; possibly TRBD1 for D (6 bases). The V end lost 4 bases, the J end lost 7 bases, and 17 bases lay between the germline ends. Germline lookup yields CDR1 ENHRY and CDR2 SYGVKD. The CDR3 extends over 14 amino acids. CDR3: CAISGTGPKGEQYF. CDR3 nucleotides: TGTGCCATCAGTGGCACAGGGCCAAAGGGGGAGCAGTACTTC.